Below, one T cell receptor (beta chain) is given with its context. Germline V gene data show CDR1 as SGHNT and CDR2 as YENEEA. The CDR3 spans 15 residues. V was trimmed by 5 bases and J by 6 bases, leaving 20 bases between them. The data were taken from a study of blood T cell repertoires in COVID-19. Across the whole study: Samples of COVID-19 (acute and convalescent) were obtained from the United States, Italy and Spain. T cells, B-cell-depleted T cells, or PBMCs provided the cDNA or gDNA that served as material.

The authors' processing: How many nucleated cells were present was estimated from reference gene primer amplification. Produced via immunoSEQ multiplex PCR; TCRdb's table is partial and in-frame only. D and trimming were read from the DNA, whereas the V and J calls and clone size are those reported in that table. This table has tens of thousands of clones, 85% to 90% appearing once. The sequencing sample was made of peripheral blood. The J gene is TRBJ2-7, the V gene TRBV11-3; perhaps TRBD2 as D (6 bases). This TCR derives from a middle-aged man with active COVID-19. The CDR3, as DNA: TGTGCCAGCAGCCCAAGGAGGGACCAGTCCGGCGAGCAGTACTTC. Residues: CASSPRRDQSGEQYF.